Shown below are 29 T cell receptor beta chains from a single sample sequenced in a study of tumor-infiltrating lymphocytes in primary liver carcinoma. TCR beta cDNA came from approximately 540 ng total RNA, primed with a constant-region primer. Amplification in three nested multiplex PCR rounds with slightly modified ARM-PCR gave rise to TCR beta libraries. Each of the first two PCR rounds ran roughly 9 cycles with TRBV1-TRBV30 forward and C-beta reverse primers. TCRdb called the multiplex PCR reads again in MiXCR, with one record for every CDR3 protein. This table has about 48,000 distinct CDR3 sequences, 70% to 80% appearing once. Starting material for RNA and DNA co-extraction consisted of roughly 20-34 mg of unsorted bulk tissue. Sequencing was performed on liver tumor tissue from sampling region 3. As for subset: tumor region T3, left-lateral pole. The receptor source for this set is a middle-aged man with primary liver carcinoma and hepatitis B virus infection.

Comments on this clonotype: A much larger clone differs from this one at a single base, so this may be a read error. The gene calls are TRBV7-9 and TRBJ1-1, with a tentative D call TRBD1 (5 bases). Germline V lookup: CDR1 SEHNR, CDR2 FQNEAQ (reference sequence). The CDR3 is 14 amino acids. CDR3 coding DNA: TGTACCAGCAGCTTAGGGGCGGGGGACACTGAAGCTTTCTTT. Protein: CTSSLGAGDTEAFF.

This clonotype has a count of ten or more. The chain has TRBV12-3 or TRBV12-4 and TRBJ1-5, with D unresolved. This CDR3 is built from 11 residues. V lost 1 base to trimming and J lost 5 bases, with 0 bases between them. The CDR3 spells CASSLDQPQHF. CDR3 sequence (DNA): TGTGCCAGCAGTTTAGATCAGCCCCAGCATTTT.

This clonotype has just one count. The junction does not match germline at one end; this may be a read error. This chain links TRBV4-1 with TRBJ1-2, with D unresolved. From germline, CDR1 is MGHRA and CDR2 YSYEKL. The CDR3 runs 14 residues. The CDR3 DNA sequence: TGCGCCAGTAGCCCTAGAGTAGGGCGCTATGGCTACACCTTC. Protein product: CASSPRVGRYGYTF.

With respect to this clonotype: The junction departs from the called germline gene at one end, perhaps through a read error. CDR3 in DNA: TGTGCCAACAGCTTACTAGCCGACGGGGAGCGGTTTTTT. Its translation: CANSLLADGERFF. The genes are TRBV11-1 and TRBJ2-2; possibly TRBD2 for D (6 bases). Germline V gene sequence: CDR1 SGHAT, CDR2 FQDESV (reference sequence). This CDR3 is 13 amino acids long.

A word on this clonotype: A read error may produce the germline difference seen at one junction end. The chain's CDR3 is CASSLEGGTETQHF. DNA for the CDR3: TGTGCCAGCAGCTTAGAAGGGGGCACTGAGACCCAGCATTTC. J is TRBJ2-5 and V is TRBV11-2, with 7 positions matching TRBD1. The CDR3 covers 14 residues. Germline V gives CDR1 SGHAT, CDR2 FQNNGV.

This clonotype was detected only a few times. This sequence joins TRBV7-2 and TRBJ2-1; D not certain. CDR3 length: 13 residues. The V gene lost 1 base and the J gene lost 6 bases, with 7 bases spanning the gap. From germline, CDR1 is SGHTA and CDR2 FQGNSA. The CDR3 protein is CASSLELGNEQFF. In DNA form, the CDR3 reads TGTGCCAGCAGCTTAGAACTCGGCAATGAGCAGTTCTTC.

Notes on this clonotype: At one end the junction does not follow the germline gene, possibly because of a read error. The chain uses TRBV11-2 and TRBJ1-5, with D uncertain. The CDR3 covers 16 residues. Germline CDR1 reads SGHAT; CDR2 reads FQNNGV. The CDR3 spells CASSPGGGYDNQPHRF. CDR3 nucleotides: TGTGCCAGCAGTCCCGGCGGAGGGTATGACAATCAGCCCCACCGTTTT.

The chain uses TRBV4-1 and TRBJ1-2; weak D call: TRBD1 (5 bases). Trimming shortened V by 10 bases and J by 0 bases, and 12 bases separated the two germline ends. The CDR3 totals 13 residues. Germline V gene lookup returns CDR1 MGHRA and CDR2 YSYEKL. The CDR3 loop reads CAISKTANYGYTF. Here the CDR3 DNA reads TGCGCCATCAGTAAGACAGCTAACTATGGCTACACCTTC.

Turning to this clonotype: Sequence at one end of the junction differs from germline and may be a read error. This chain connects TRBV28 to TRBJ1-2, with TRBD1 matching 11 bases. Per the germline V gene, CDR1 is MDHEN and CDR2 is SYDVKM. The CDR3 is 14 residues long. Here the CDR3 reads CASSSGQGVLGYTF. CDR3 coding DNA: TGTGCTAGCAGTTCGGGACAGGGGGTGTTGGGCTACACCTTC.

Remarks on this clonotype: At one end the junction does not follow the germline gene, possibly because of a read error. The DNA for the CDR3 is TGTGCCAGCAGCCGTTCCGGACAGCGAGTAATCTACAAGCAGTACTTC. This encodes CASSRSGQRVIYKQYF. J is TRBJ2-7 and V is TRBV7-9; tentative D call: TRBD1 (6 bases). Germline V CDR1 and CDR2: SEHNR, FQNEAQ (reference sequence). This CDR3 has 16 amino acids.

The table lists this clonotype with a count of one. A much larger clone is a single base away; this may be a read error. This rearrangement joins TRBV10-1 to TRBJ2-7, with D perhaps being TRBD1 or TRBD2 (6 bases each). The V and J ends lost 11 bases and 3 bases respectively, with 26 bases between them. Germline values: CDR1 WNHNN, CDR2 SYGVQD (reference sequence). The CDR3 runs 16 residues. This CDR3 is CASLEVRGGGDYEQYF. DNA of the CDR3: TGCGCCTCGCTTGAAGTCAGGGGCGGAGGGGACTACGAGCAGTACTTC.

This clonotype was picked up a small number of times. A read error is possible here, since a much larger clone lies one base away. J is TRBJ1-4 and V is TRBV30, with D perhaps matching TRBD1 (5 bases). CDR1 and CDR2 (germline): GTSNPN, SVGIG (reference sequence). The CDR3 consists of 14 residues. The CDR3 DNA follows: TGTGCCTTGAGTGTAAACGGGGCAGGCGAAAAACTGTTTTTT. Its protein product is CALSVNGAGEKLFF.

This clonotype was seen repeatedly, ten times or more. V and J are TRBV28 and TRBJ1-5; weak D call: TRBD1 (5 bases). Germline V lookup: CDR1 MDHEN, CDR2 SYDVKM. The V and J ends lost 6 bases and 1 base respectively, with 13 bases between them. The CDR3 has 15 residues. CDR3: CASRLTDDSNQPQHF. For the CDR3, the DNA is TGTGCCAGCAGGCTGACAGATGACAGCAATCAGCCCCAGCATTTT. Full variable domain (missing parts from reference TRBV28 and TRBJ1-5): DVKVTQSSRYLVKRTGEKVFLECVQDMDHENMFWYRQDPGLGLRLIYFSYDVKMKEKGDIPEGYSVSREKKERFSLILESASTNQTSMYLCASRLTDDSNQPQHFGDGTRLSIL.

This clonotype was seen once. The CDR3, as DNA: TGTGCCAGCAGTTTAGCGCATGGCAATCAGCCCCAGTATTTT. It specifies CASSLAHGNQPQYF. The rearrangement joins TRBV12-3 or TRBV12-4 to TRBJ1-5; no definite D call. The J call is doubtful: the DNA matches TRBJ2-3 better. This CDR3 region has 14 residues.

To note about this clonotype: This could be a read error, since a much larger clone is one nucleotide away. The chain recombines TRBV5-1 with TRBJ2-5; 7 bases match TRBD1. Germline V gene data show CDR1 as SGHRS and CDR2 as YFSETQ. There are 13 residues in the CDR3. The CDR3 sequence is CPSSKGQKETQYF. The CDR3 region has the DNA TGCCCCAGCAGCAAGGGACAGAAAGAGACCCAGTACTTC.

V is TRBV7-9 and J is TRBJ2-5; 8 bases are shared with TRBD2. Germline CDR1 reads SEHNR; CDR2 reads FQNEAQ (reference sequence). This CDR3 spans 16 amino acids. With 4 bases clipped from V and 5 bases from J, the junction kept 12 bases outside the gene matches. The CDR3: CASSSRDSGIEETQYF. CDR3 coding DNA: TGTGCCAGCAGCTCCCGGGATAGCGGGATTGAGGAGACCCAGTACTTC.

A note on this clonotype: This likely comes from a read error, as the CDR3 has no conserved phenylalanine or tryptophan at its end. The rearrangement joins TRBV6-5 to TRBJ1-5, with 10 positions matching TRBD1. After removal of 5 bases from V and 6 bases from J, the junction contained 4 bases not matched to a gene. CDR1 and CDR2 from the germline V gene are MNHEY and SVGAGI. This CDR3 is 14 amino acids long. CDR3 coding DNA: TGTGCCAGCAGTAGGACAGGGGGGACTCAGCCCCAGCATTCT. Protein sequence: CASSRTGGTQPQHS.

About this clonotype itself: At one boundary the junction diverges from the germline segment, which might be a read error. The chain uses TRBV12-3 or TRBV12-4 and TRBJ2-7; 9 bases fit TRBD2. The CDR3 totals 14 residues. CDR3 sequence reads: CASGFSGSSYEQYF. CDR3 sequence (DNA): TGTGCCAGCGGTTTTAGCGGGAGTTCCTACGAGCAGTACTTC.

This clonotype was recorded many times. The V gene is TRBV6-6, the J gene TRBJ1-1; a possible D gene is TRBD1 (6 bases). CDR1 MNHNY and CDR2 SVGAGI come from the germline V gene (reference sequence). This CDR3 has 12 residues. The V end was cut by 7 bases, the J end by 4 bases, with 10 bases between. Here the CDR3 DNA reads TGTGCCAGCACGGGGGGCGGCACTGAAGCTTTCTTT. This translates into CASTGGGTEAFF.

This clonotype was counted at least ten times. V is TRBV28 and J is TRBJ1-2, with 7 bases fitting TRBD1. With V trimmed by 5 bases and J by 8 bases, 8 bases remained unmatched. CDR3 length: 13 amino acids. CDR1 and CDR2 from the germline V gene are MDHEN and SYDVKM. In nucleotides, the CDR3 is TGTGCCAGCAGTCCCCGGACAGGTTACGGCTACACCTTC. As protein: CASSPRTGYGYTF.

About this clonotype: A much larger clonotype is one base distant, so this may be a read error. V usage is TRBV30 and J usage is TRBJ2-7, with 8 bases that match TRBD1. Germline V gives CDR1 GTSNPN, CDR2 SVGIG (reference sequence). Trimming took 0 bases from V and 2 from J; bases not matched to a gene: 6. CDR3 length: 15 amino acids. The CDR3 nucleotides are TGTGCCTGGAGTGTATCCGGGACAGGAACCTACGAGCAGTACTTC. It is translated as CAWSVSGTGTYEQYF.

The J gene is TRBJ2-2, the V gene TRBV11-2; perhaps TRBD1 as D (6 bases). This CDR3 has 17 amino acids. Trimming stripped 5 bases from V and 5 bases from J, with 21 bases between. Germline CDR1 reads SGHAT; CDR2 reads FQNNGV. DNA of the CDR3: TGTGCCAGCAGCATAGTTCGGACGTATACAGGGACCGGGGAGCTGTTTTTT. Its protein is CASSIVRTYTGTGELFF.

In this sample, this clonotype turned up once. The chain uses TRBV5-5 and TRBJ2-7; 7 nucleotides align to TRBD1. CDR1 and CDR2 (germline): SGHKS, YYEKEE (reference sequence). Trimming cost V 0 bases and J 3 bases; bases outside gene matches: 9. CDR3 size: 16 residues. CDR3 DNA: TGTGCCAGCAGCTTGGTTACAGGGGCCTACAACTACGAGCAGTACTTC. Residues: CASSLVTGAYNYEQYF.

Worth noting for this clonotype: One end of the junction is discordant with germline, which a read error may explain. The chain recombines TRBV6-6 with TRBJ1-5; D is ambiguous. This CDR3 spans 16 amino acids. CDR1 and CDR2 from the germline V gene are MNHNY and SVGAGI (reference sequence). This CDR3 reads CASSYRVGYINQPQHF. The CDR3 DNA sequence: TGTGCCAGTAGTTACCGAGTAGGGTATATCAATCAGCCCCAGCATTTT.

This clonotype was detected once. This is likely a read error, given that the CDR3 carries no conserved phenylalanine or tryptophan at its end. The gene calls are TRBV6-9 and TRBJ2-2; D is uncertain. This CDR3 is built from 14 residues. The germline V gene has CDR1 MNHGY and CDR2 SVAAGI. Trimming removed 8 bases at V and 5 bases at J, with 15 bases between. CDR3 bases: TGTGCCAGCGGCCCGAGCGACGGGACCGGGGAGCTGTTTTCT. Protein: CASGPSDGTGELFS.

At least ten counts were recorded for this clonotype. The rearrangement links TRBV6-6 to TRBJ1-2, with D unresolved. Germline V CDR1 and CDR2: MNHNY, SVGAGI (reference sequence). The CDR3 extends over 13 amino acids. V was clipped by 4 bases and J by 8 bases, with 14 bases between them. CDR3 in amino acids: CASSFVLLEGYTF. The CDR3 bases are TGTGCCAGCAGTTTCGTTCTTTTGGAGGGCTACACCTTC.

On this clonotype itself: A read error is possible here, since a much larger clone lies one base away. This chain's CDR3 is CANVTQCF. CDR3 nucleotides: TGTGCCAACGTCACGCAGTGTTTT. The V and J genes are TRBV6-5 and TRBJ2-3; D call uncertain. From germline, CDR1 is MNHEY and CDR2 SVGAGI. This CDR3 is built from 8 residues.

A remark on this clonotype: A read error may produce the germline difference seen at one junction end. V gene TRBV18 combines with J gene TRBJ1-3, with D perhaps matching TRBD1 (5 bases). The CDR3 runs 12 residues. CDR1 KGHSH and CDR2 LQKENI come from the germline V gene. The CDR3 bases are TGTGCCTGCTCACTGGGGGACGGTTCCCTCGGCTTT. Amino acid sequence: CACSLGDGSLGF.

As to this clonotype: One end of the junction is discordant with germline, which a read error may explain. The chain links TRBV6-2 or TRBV6-3 to TRBJ2-4; 8 bases are a match to TRBD2. There are 19 residues in the CDR3. From germline, CDR1 is MNHEY and CDR2 SVGEGT. The chain's CDR3 is CANSPPGLGVSLAKNVQYF. The CDR3, as DNA: TGTGCCAACAGTCCACCGGGACTAGGCGTCTCACTAGCCAAAAACGTTCAGTACTTC.